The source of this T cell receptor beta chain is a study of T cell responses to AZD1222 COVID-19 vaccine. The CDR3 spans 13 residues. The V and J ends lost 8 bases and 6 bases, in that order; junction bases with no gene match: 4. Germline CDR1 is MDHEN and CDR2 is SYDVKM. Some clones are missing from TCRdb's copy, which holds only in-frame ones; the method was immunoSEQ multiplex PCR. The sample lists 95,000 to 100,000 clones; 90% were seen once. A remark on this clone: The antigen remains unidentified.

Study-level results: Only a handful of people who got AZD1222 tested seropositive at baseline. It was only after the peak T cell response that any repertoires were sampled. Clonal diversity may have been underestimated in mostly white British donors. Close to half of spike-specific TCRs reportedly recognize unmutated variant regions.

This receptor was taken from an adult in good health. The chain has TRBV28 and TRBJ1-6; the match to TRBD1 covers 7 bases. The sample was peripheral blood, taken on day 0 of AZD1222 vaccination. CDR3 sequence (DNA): TGTGCCAGCGGGACAGTTACTAATTCACCCCTCCACTTT. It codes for CASGTVTNSPLHF.